The 26 T cell receptor beta chains given below trace back to one sample, sequenced in a study of spatial heterogeneity in lung cancer. Study observations and caveats: Intratumoral expanded alpha and beta TCR counts were found to track tumor mutation counts.

One entry per CDR3 protein, called by TCRdb with MiXCR from the 5' RACE reads. The table includes about 3,300 distinct CDR3 sequences, approximately 4.9% detected once. Time point defined: sample taken at primary tumor resection. No antigen has been identified for these receptors. The specimen comprised lung tumor tissue, sampled at surgery. These receptors all stem from a female donor with early-stage non-small cell lung cancer.

By sample fraction, this clonotype is medium-sized. The chain carries TRBV6-2 or TRBV6-3 and TRBJ1-2; tentative D call: TRBD1 (5 bases). The ends were cut back, 5 bases at V and 2 bases at J, with 9 bases in the middle. Per the germline V gene, CDR1 is MNHEY and CDR2 is SVGEGT. The CDR3 is made up of 13 amino acids. The CDR3 spells CASSARGNYGYTF. The DNA of the CDR3 is TGTGCCAGCAGTGCCCGGGGCAACTATGGCTACACCTTC.

By proportion, this clonotype is medium-sized. J is TRBJ2-3 and V is TRBV7-2, with 8 bases aligning to TRBD1. There are 14 residues in the CDR3. Looked up from germline, CDR1 is SGHTA and CDR2 is FQGNSA. J gave up 9 bases and V 1 base, and 6 bases lay outside the gene matches. The CDR3: CASSLDQGAGTQYF. CDR3 bases: TGTGCCAGCAGCTTAGATCAGGGGGCGGGAACGCAGTATTTT.

This clonotype is labeled as medium-sized. This chain connects TRBV7-9 to TRBJ1-5, with D hard to call. The length of the CDR3 is 12 residues. Looked up from germline, CDR1 is SEHNR and CDR2 is FQNEAQ (reference sequence). Between the trimmed V and J ends, which lost 5 bases and 11 bases, there was a span of 13 bases. In DNA, the CDR3 is TGTGCCAGCAGCCCCTGGGCCTTCTCCCAGCATTTT. Its protein is CASSPWAFSQHF. Together with reference TRBV7-9 and TRBJ1-5, the CDR3 gives the full variable domain: DTGVSQNPRHKITKRGQNVTFRCDPISEHNRLYWYRQTLGQGPEFLTYFQNEAQLEKSRLLSDRFSAERPKGSFSTLEIQRTEQGDSAMYLCASSPWAFSQHFGDGTRLSIL.

Sample share makes this clonotype medium-sized. The chain joins TRBV20-1 to TRBJ1-2; D is unresolved. Germline CDR1 reads DFQATT; CDR2 reads SNEGSKA (reference sequence). The CDR3 runs 13 residues. V was trimmed by 8 bases and J by 2 bases, leaving 15 bases between them. CDR3 residues: CSQTARTNYGYTF. CDR3 DNA sequence: TGCAGTCAAACGGCCAGAACAAACTATGGCTACACCTTC.

By share, this clonotype ranks as medium-sized. The germline gene is not matched at one end of the junction; a read error may be the cause. The chain joins TRBV6-2 or TRBV6-3 to TRBJ2-2; the D gene is possibly TRBD1 (5 bases). The CDR3 spans 16 residues. CDR1 and CDR2 from the germline V gene are MNHEY and SVGEGT. The CDR3 protein is CASSPFRVTNIGELFF. DNA for the CDR3: TGTGCCAGCAGCCCCTTCAGGGTAACGAACATCGGGGAGCTGTTTTTT.

This clonotype is medium-sized. At one end the junction does not follow the germline gene, possibly because of a read error. This rearrangement joins TRBV20-1 to TRBJ1-6, with 7 bases fitting TRBD1. The CDR3 is 12 residues long. Germline V gives CDR1 DFQATT, CDR2 SNEGSKA (reference sequence). The CDR3 spells CSGRQGDSPLHF. The DNA of the CDR3 is TGCAGTGGTAGACAGGGAGACTCACCCCTCCACTTT.

The chain couples TRBV9 to TRBJ2-3; D tentatively reads TRBD1 or TRBD2 (6 bases each). CDR3 length: 13 amino acids. Trimming cost V 7 bases and J 5 bases, with 14 bases left between them. CDR1 and CDR2 from the germline V gene are SGDLS and YYNGEE. CDR3 nucleotides: TGTGCCAGCGCGTGGGGGGCCCAAGATACGCAGTATTTT. Translated, it gives CASAWGAQDTQYF.

This clonotype is large in the sample. The V and J genes are TRBV3-1 and TRBJ1-1, with no clear D. Germline CDR1 LGHDT, CDR2 YNNKEL (reference sequence). The CDR3 length is 13 residues. V was clipped by 4 bases and J by 4 bases, with 10 bases between them. CDR3: CASSPVGFTEAFF. The CDR3 DNA sequence: TGTGCCAGCAGCCCCGTGGGCTTCACTGAAGCTTTCTTT.

This clonotype is medium-sized. J is TRBJ1-1 and V is TRBV12-3 or TRBV12-4; perhaps TRBD1 as D (5 bases). The CDR3 is 14 amino acids. Deletions cut 8 bases from V and 5 bases from J, with 18 bases between. CDR3: CASGGRGWATEAFF. Written as DNA, the CDR3 is TGTGCCAGCGGGGGTAGGGGTTGGGCGACTGAAGCTTTCTTT.

The chain combines TRBV2 with TRBJ1-2; 8 positions agree with TRBD1. The junction had 6 bases not matched to a gene; V was cut back by 6 bases and J by 6 bases. The germline V gene has CDR1 SNHLY and CDR2 FYNNEI. The CDR3 spans 13 residues. The CDR3 region has the DNA TGTGCCAGCAGGGTGGACAGGGACGATGGCTACACCTTC. Translation: CASRVDRDDGYTF.

Relative to its sample, this clonotype is medium-sized. This chain links TRBV18 with TRBJ2-2; 7 bases are a match to TRBD1. CDR1 and CDR2 (germline): KGHSH, LQKENI. The CDR3 is 15 amino acids. Trimming at V came to 3 bases and at J to 1 base, leaving 2 bases not matched to a gene. The CDR3 region is CASSPRQGNTGELFF. For the CDR3, the DNA is TGTGCCAGCTCACCCAGACAGGGGAACACCGGGGAGCTGTTTTTT.

By proportion, this clonotype is medium-sized. The V gene is TRBV4-3, the J gene TRBJ2-2; D perhaps matches TRBD2 (6 bases). V lost 0 bases and J 0 bases, leaving 11 bases between the germline ends. The germline gives CDR1 LGHNA, CDR2 YSLEER. CDR3 size: 17 residues. The CDR3 DNA is TGCGCCAGCAGCCAAGATTCTCCGGGGGCGAACACCGGGGAGCTGTTTTTT. Amino acid sequence: CASSQDSPGANTGELFF.

This clonotype is judged medium-sized (0.01 to 0.1%). This chain uses TRBV6-6 with TRBJ1-5, with D hard to call. Deletions cut 11 bases from V and 7 bases from J, with 18 bases between. The CDR3 has 13 residues. Germline-derived CDR1 and CDR2 are MNHNY and SVGAGI (reference sequence). In nucleotides, the CDR3 is TGTGCCCTGTCGGATGGGCTTCGGCAGCCCCAGCATTTT. Residues: CALSDGLRQPQHF.

This clonotype has ten or more counts. The chain is built from TRBV6-6 and TRBJ2-5; D is undetermined. The germline V gene has CDR1 MNHNY and CDR2 SVGAGI (reference sequence). V gave up 7 bases and J gave up 5 bases, with 20 bases separating them. The CDR3 spans 15 residues. CDR3 loop: CASTPTGQSRETQYF. As DNA, the CDR3 is TGTGCCAGCACCCCGACTGGGCAGTCCCGGGAGACCCAGTACTTC.

By proportion, this clonotype is medium-sized (0.01 to 0.1%). J is TRBJ1-5 and V is TRBV5-1, with no clear D. This CDR3 comprises 13 residues. The V end was cut by 0 bases, the J end by 6 bases, with 7 bases between. CDR1 and CDR2 (germline): SGHRS, YFSETQ. The CDR3 spells CASSLGLGQPQHF. CDR3 nucleotide sequence: TGCGCCAGCAGCTTGGGTTTGGGTCAGCCCCAGCATTTT.

This clonotype is medium-sized. The chain has TRBV4-2 and TRBJ2-5; D is undetermined. The germline CDR1 and CDR2 sequences are LGHNA and YNFKEQ. The V end lost 3 bases, the J end lost 1 base, and 9 bases lay between the germline ends. The CDR3 covers 14 residues. CDR3 loop: CASSHRSFQETQYF. The DNA for the CDR3 is TGTGCCAGCAGCCACAGATCTTTCCAAGAGACCCAGTACTTC.

Sample share makes this clonotype medium-sized. The CDR3 DNA reads TGCAGTGCTAGAGACGGGACAGTCGAAGCTTTCTTT. Amino acids: CSARDGTVEAFF. The chain employs TRBV20-1 and TRBJ1-1; 7 bases agree with TRBD1. Germline CDR1 DFQATT, CDR2 SNEGSKA (reference sequence). The CDR3 length is 12 residues. Germline trimming cut 0 bases from V and 8 bases from J; bases unmatched to any gene: 3.

By sample fraction, this clonotype is medium-sized (0.01 to 0.1%). The genes are TRBV20-1 and TRBJ1-1; 9 positions match TRBD1. Per germline, CDR1 DFQATT and CDR2 SNEGSKA (reference sequence). With V trimmed by 0 bases and J by 3 bases, 17 bases remained unmatched. The CDR3 spans 19 residues. The CDR3 DNA is TGCAGTGCTAGAGATAGGGCTACAGGGGGCGCGATGCGTGACACTGAAGCTTTCTTT. This sequence encodes CSARDRATGGAMRDTEAFF.

This clonotype appeared many times. Given a much more abundant clone one base away, this may be a read error. This chain links TRBV9 with TRBJ2-5; D is uncertain. V dropped 0 bases and J dropped 5 bases, with 8 bases sitting between them. Germline loops: CDR1 SGDLS, CDR2 YYNGEE. CDR3 length equals 13 residues. The CDR3 sequence is CASSVGRVETQYF. DNA for the CDR3: TGTGCCAGCAGCGTAGGGCGAGTGGAGACCCAGTACTTC.

This clonotype showed up many times. V is TRBV18 and J is TRBJ2-7; D possibly matches TRBD1 or TRBD2 (5 bases each). CDR1 is KGHSH, CDR2 LQKENI, per germline. The CDR3 is 14 amino acids. The germline V and J ends were trimmed by 6 bases and 1 base, with 13 bases remaining between them. The CDR3 coding sequence is TGTGCCAGCTCTTCCGGGACGACTTCCTACGAGCAGTACTTC. Translation: CASSSGTTSYEQYF.

This clonotype is judged medium-sized. The chain combines TRBV20-1 with TRBJ1-2; D is possibly TRBD1 (6 bases). Germline CDR1 and CDR2: DFQATT and SNEGSKA (reference sequence). The CDR3 is 12 amino acids. Deletions cut 8 bases from V and 8 bases from J, with 18 bases between. This CDR3 reads CSPYGGLRGYTF. The CDR3 DNA is TGCAGTCCGTATGGGGGGCTTAGGGGCTACACCTTC.

This clonotype was recorded at least ten times. In DNA, the CDR3 is TGTGCCATCAGTGAAACCAGGGTCGGGTATGGCTACACCTTC. Translation gives CAISETRVGYGYTF. The V and J genes are TRBV10-3 and TRBJ1-2; weak D call: TRBD1 (5 bases). V lost 3 bases and J lost 5, with 13 bases in between. This CDR3 spans 14 amino acids. Germline-derived CDR1 and CDR2 are ENHRY and SYGVKD.

This clonotype is medium-sized within its sample. V is TRBV7-2 and J is TRBJ1-2; D call uncertain. CDR1 and CDR2 from the germline V gene are SGHTA and FQGNSA. V shed 1 base and J shed 8 bases, with 8 bases lying between them. This CDR3 spans 12 amino acids. This CDR3 reads CASSLGFSGYTF. CDR3 bases: TGTGCCAGCAGCTTAGGGTTCAGCGGCTACACCTTC.

In this sample, this clonotype is medium-sized. The chain links TRBV3-1 to TRBJ1-2; 10 bases are a match to TRBD1. Trimming took 6 bases from V and 8 from J; bases not matched to a gene: 6. Germline lookup yields CDR1 LGHDT and CDR2 YNNKEL (reference sequence). The CDR3 length is 13 residues. CDR3 amino acids: CASSSGTGVGYTF. The CDR3 DNA follows: TGTGCCAGCAGTTCCGGGACAGGGGTCGGCTACACCTTC.

This clonotype is termed medium-sized (0.01 to 0.1%). The genes are TRBV20-1 and TRBJ2-7; 7 nucleotides align to TRBD1. The CDR3 runs 12 residues. Germline V gene sequence: CDR1 DFQATT, CDR2 SNEGSKA (reference sequence). With V trimmed by 6 bases and J by 4 bases, 6 bases remained unmatched. The CDR3 loop reads CSAGPGGYEQYF. For the CDR3, the DNA is TGCAGTGCCGGACCAGGGGGTTACGAGCAGTACTTC.

This clonotype is large within its sample. The gene calls are TRBV9 and TRBJ2-5; TRBD2 agrees at 10 bases. The germline V gene encodes CDR1 SGDLS and CDR2 YYNGEE. V was pared by 3 bases and J by 2 bases, with 4 bases of the junction left unmatched. The CDR3 runs 15 residues. The CDR3 here is CASSERGLAQETQYF. Written as DNA, the CDR3 is TGTGCCAGCAGCGAGAGGGGACTAGCGCAAGAGACCCAGTACTTC.